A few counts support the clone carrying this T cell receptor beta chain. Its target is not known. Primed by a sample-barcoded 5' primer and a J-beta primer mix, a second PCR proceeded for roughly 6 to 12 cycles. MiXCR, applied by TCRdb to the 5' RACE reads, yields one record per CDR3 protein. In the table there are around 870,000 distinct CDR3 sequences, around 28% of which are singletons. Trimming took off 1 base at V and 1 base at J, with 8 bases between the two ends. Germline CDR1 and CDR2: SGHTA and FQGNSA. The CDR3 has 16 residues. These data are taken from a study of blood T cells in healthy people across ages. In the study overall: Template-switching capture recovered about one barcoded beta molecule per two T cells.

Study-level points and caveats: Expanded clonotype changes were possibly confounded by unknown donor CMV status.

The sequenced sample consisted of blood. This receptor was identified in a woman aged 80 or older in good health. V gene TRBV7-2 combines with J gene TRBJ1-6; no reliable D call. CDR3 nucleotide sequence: TGTGCCAGCAGCTTAGTGGCGGTATCCTATAATTCACCCCTCCACTTT. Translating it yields CASSLVAVSYNSPLHF.